This T cell receptor beta chain came from a study of blood T cell repertoires in COVID-19. Study-wide background: Researchers got acute and convalescent COVID-19 samples from the United States, Italy and Spain. Sources were T cells, B-cell-depleted T cells, or PBMCs; the material itself was cDNA or gDNA.

CDR1 and CDR2 (germline): SGHRS, YFSETQ. The CDR3 totals 15 residues. V gave up 4 bases and J gave up 1 base, with 11 bases separating them. Authors' analysis steps: Researchers report that nucleated cell counts were estimated from reference gene primer amplification. The method was immunoSEQ multiplex PCR; TCRdb's version includes in-frame clones alone and lacks a portion of them. D and trimming were read from the DNA, whereas the V and J calls and clone size are those reported in that table. This table has some 200,000 clones, 80% to 90% appearing once. A few counts support this clone. Sequences were obtained from peripheral blood. This TCR came from a man older than 75 with acute or convalescent COVID-19. The chain has TRBV5-1 and TRBJ2-2, with D possibly being TRBD2 (5 bases). This chain's CDR3 is CASSQGGMNTGELFF. CDR3 DNA sequence: TGCGCCAGCAGCCAAGGAGGTATGAACACCGGGGAGCTGTTTTTT.